These T cell receptor beta chains were read from a single sample in a study of shared T cell receptors in the human thymus. Profiled with immunoSEQ multiplex PCR; TCRdb holds only in-frame clones, not every one. The table shows roughly 660,000 clones, with approximately 87% occurring only once. This sample was shared with a second study, whose subject was human thymus T cells.

What was sequenced was thymocytes. The receptors originated from a boy younger than two with a congenital heart defect. Both conserved end residues are part of each CDR3. A D gene is named only where the DNA matches it firmly. Not every row has a clone size; where given, it reads once, few, many or a size class.

j_call | d_call | clone_size | v_call | cdr3_aa | cdr3_nt
TRBJ2-3 | NA | NA | TRBV10-1 | CASSTSRDSGTDTQYF | TGCGCCAGCAGTACCTCTCGGGACTCTGGCACAGATACGCAGTATTTT
TRBJ2-7 | TRBD2 | few | TRBV28 | CASSLATSGRSYEQYF | TGTGCCAGCAGTTTAGCGACTAGCGGGAGATCCTACGAGCAGTACTTC
TRBJ1-2 | TRBD1 | NA | TRBV7-9 | CASSRIGQGGNGYTF | TGTGCCAGCAGCCGAATTGGACAGGGCGGTAATGGCTACACCTTC
TRBJ1-1 | NA | NA | TRBV6-5 | CASSLQGRTTEAFF | TGTGCCAGCAGTCTACAGGGTAGGACCACTGAAGCTTTCTTT
TRBJ2-2 | TRBD1 | NA | TRBV4-2 | CASSQEQGADTGELFF | TGTGCCAGCAGCCAAGAGCAGGGGGCGGACACCGGGGAGCTGTTTTTT
TRBJ1-2 | NA | NA | TRBV10-3 | CAIRQGDYGYTF | TGTGCCATCAGACAGGGCGACTATGGCTACACCTTC
TRBJ1-5 | NA | NA | TRBV7-2 | CASSPLFLRDQPQHF | TGTGCCAGCAGCCCCCTATTCCTCAGGGATCAGCCCCAGCATTTT
TRBJ1-2 | NA | once | TRBV11-2 | CASRSGGGYTF | TGTGCCAGCAGAAGCGGCGGGGGCTACACCTTC
TRBJ2-2 | TRBD1 | once | TRBV7-8 | CASIPRPGQVVTGELFF | TGTGCCAGCATCCCACGACCGGGACAGGTGGTCACCGGGGAGCTGTTTTTT
TRBJ2-7 | NA | NA | TRBV2 | CASSDGRMANYEQYF | TGTGCCAGCAGTGATGGTCGCATGGCCAACTACGAGCAGTACTTC
TRBJ1-2 | NA | few | TRBV7-9 | CASSTRQDSNYGYTF | TGTGCCAGCAGCACACGACAGGATTCTAACTATGGCTACACCTTC
TRBJ2-7 | TRBD2 | NA | TRBV11-1 | CASSLTSGRPPYEQYF | TGTGCCAGCAGCCTCACTAGCGGGAGGCCCCCCTACGAGCAGTACTTC
TRBJ2-1 | TRBD2 | NA | TRBV30 | CAWSVPPGGPLRRFF | TGTGCCTGGAGTGTACCCCCGGGAGGTCCCCTTCGCCGGTTCTTC
TRBJ2-7 | NA | NA | TRBV7-9 | CASSSVEGVDEQYF | TGTGCCAGCAGCTCGGTTGAAGGGGTCGACGAGCAGTACTTC
TRBJ2-2 | NA | NA | TRBV23-1 | CASSPALYLGRPGELFF | TGCGCCAGCAGTCCTGCCCTCTATCTGGGGCGCCCCGGGGAGCTGTTTTTT
TRBJ1-5 | NA | NA | TRBV27 | CASSEVGGVEQPQHF | TGTGCCAGCAGTGAAGTTGGAGGGGTCGAGCAGCCCCAGCATTTT
TRBJ2-3 | TRBD2 | NA | TRBV5-6 | CASSLALAGGGRGDTQYF | TGTGCCAGCAGCTTGGCACTAGCGGGGGGCGGCCGGGGAGATACGCAGTATTTT
TRBJ1-6 | NA | NA | TRBV27 | CASSPDSSYNSPLHF | TGTGCCAGCAGTCCGGACAGTTCCTATAATTCACCCCTCCACTTT
TRBJ2-2 | TRBD2 | once | TRBV5-8 | CASSSRTSGTGELFF | TGTGCCAGCAGTTCTCGGACTAGCGGCACCGGGGAGCTGTTTTTT
TRBJ2-7 | NA | once | TRBV5-1 | CASSLKADGSYEQYF | TGCGCCAGCAGCTTGAAAGCGGACGGCTCCTACGAGCAGTACTTC
TRBJ2-7 | TRBD1 | NA | TRBV5-1 | CASSLGDRGYEQYF | TGCGCCAGCAGCTTGGGGGACAGGGGCTACGAGCAGTACTTC
TRBJ2-2 | TRBD2 | NA | TRBV5-6 | CASSPGWGTSGRIVGELFF | TGTGCCAGCAGCCCGGGGTGGGGGACTAGCGGGAGAATCGTCGGGGAGCTGTTTTTT
TRBJ2-7 | TRBD1 | NA | TRBV27 | CASSSGTGVFYEQYF | TGTGCCAGCAGTTCCGGGACAGGGGTCTTCTACGAGCAGTACTTC
TRBJ2-1 | TRBD2 | NA | TRBV27 | CASSLGVRASGPTKCRQFF | TGTGCCAGCAGTTTGGGGGTTCGTGCTAGCGGGCCGACAAAATGTCGGCAGTTCTTC
TRBJ1-2 | NA | NA | TRBV15 | CATSFQMGARWGPSYGYTF | TGTGCCACCAGCTTTCAGATGGGGGCCAGATGGGGGCCCAGCTATGGCTACACCTTC
TRBJ2-1 | TRBD2 | NA | TRBV27 | CASSFRRWLADDYNEQFF | TGTGCCAGCAGTTTTCGGAGGTGGCTAGCGGATGACTACAATGAGCAGTTCTTC
TRBJ2-3 | NA | few | TRBV6-1 | CASHKPRTATDTQYF | TGTGCCAGCCATAAACCTAGGACAGCCACAGATACGCAGTATTTT
TRBJ2-1 | NA | NA | TRBV7-9 | CASIRWGSPSAEQFF | TGTGCCAGCATCCGTTGGGGCAGCCCGTCGGCTGAGCAGTTCTTC
TRBJ2-7 | NA | NA | TRBV2 | CASSEPGTYEQYF | TGTGCCAGCAGTGAGCCCGGGACCTACGAGCAGTACTTC
TRBJ2-6 | TRBD1 | NA | TRBV10-3 | CAISVNRDRGKTSGANVLTF | TGTGCCATCAGCGTAAACCGGGACAGAGGTAAAACCTCTGGGGCCAACGTCCTGACTTTC
TRBJ2-7 | TRBD2 | NA | TRBV7-9 | CASSEGLAGPSYEQYF | TGTGCCAGCAGCGAGGGACTAGCGGGACCTTCCTACGAGCAGTACTTC
TRBJ2-3 | NA | NA | TRBV6-5 | CASSFTGSDTQYF | TGTGCCAGCAGTTTCACAGGGTCAGATACGCAGTATTTT
TRBJ2-7 | NA | NA | TRBV4-3 | CASSQRTGRAYEQYF | TGCGCCAGCAGCCAAAGGACAGGGAGGGCCTACGAGCAGTACTTC
TRBJ2-2 | TRBD2 | NA | TRBV30 | CAWSIYSGRGNPGELFF | TGTGCCTGGAGTATTTACAGCGGGAGGGGGAACCCCGGGGAGCTGTTTTTT
TRBJ1-3 | NA | NA | TRBV4-2 | CASSQATGQGGNTIYF | TGTGCCAGCAGCCAAGCGACGGGGCAGGGGGGAAACACCATATATTTT
TRBJ1-3 | TRBD1 | NA | TRBV13 | CASSLGARGRNTIYF | TGTGCCAGCAGCTTAGGAGCCAGGGGGAGGAACACCATATATTTT
TRBJ2-7 | TRBD1 | few | TRBV5-6 | CASSLGGTGVEEQYF | TGTGCCAGCAGCTTGGGGGGGACAGGGGTGGAGGAGCAGTACTTC
TRBJ1-5 | NA | NA | TRBV19 | CASSMNWGVTLPQHF | TGTGCCAGTAGTATGAATTGGGGAGTTACTCTGCCCCAGCATTTT
TRBJ1-4 | NA | once | TRBV27 | CASSPPGAYNEKLFF | TGTGCCAGCAGTCCCCCGGGAGCCTATAATGAAAAACTGTTTTTT
TRBJ2-1 | TRBD2 | NA | TRBV27 | CASSWTSGAPYNEQFF | TGTGCCAGCAGCTGGACTAGCGGGGCCCCCTACAATGAGCAGTTCTTC
TRBJ2-7 | NA | NA | TRBV14 | CASSQERGSDADSYEQYF | TGTGCCAGCAGCCAAGAAAGGGGAAGCGACGCAGACTCCTACGAGCAGTACTTC
TRBJ2-1 | TRBD2 | NA | TRBV12-5 | CASGLTLWTSGYNEQFF | TGTGCTAGTGGTTTGACTCTTTGGACTAGCGGATACAATGAGCAGTTCTTC
TRBJ2-7 | TRBD1 | NA | TRBV27 | CASSFVTGQGVDEQYF | TGTGCCAGCAGTTTTGTGACTGGACAGGGAGTGGACGAGCAGTACTTC
TRBJ2-5 | TRBD2 | NA | TRBV9 | CASSSGNKRETQYF | TGTGCCAGCAGTAGCGGGAATAAGAGGGAGACCCAGTACTTC
TRBJ2-6 | TRBD2 | NA | TRBV15 | CATSRDFGRGSQSGANVLTF | TGTGCCACCAGCAGAGATTTTGGGCGGGGGAGTCAGTCTGGGGCCAACGTCCTGACTTTC
TRBJ1-5 | TRBD1 | NA | TRBV29-1 | CSVGQGDQPQHF | TGCAGCGTTGGACAGGGGGATCAGCCCCAGCATTTT
TRBJ2-2 | NA | NA | TRBV6-6 | CASSSGPGGGTGELFF | TGTGCCAGCAGTTCGGGCCCCGGGGGTGGCACCGGGGAGCTGTTTTTT
TRBJ2-7 | TRBD2 | NA | TRBV14 | CASSQDKASGSYEQYF | TGTGCCAGCAGCCAAGATAAGGCTAGCGGATCCTACGAGCAGTACTTC
TRBJ2-2 | NA | NA | TRBV19 | CASSIARAVPGELFF | TGTGCCAGTAGTATCGCCAGGGCGGTACCCGGGGAGCTGTTTTTT
TRBJ2-5 | NA | NA | TRBV15 | CATSREPRETQYF | TGTGCCACCAGCAGAGAACCTAGGGAGACCCAGTACTTC
TRBJ2-7 | NA | NA | TRBV6-4 | CASSDQGYPSSYEQYF | TGTGCCAGCAGTGACCAGGGGTACCCGAGCTCCTACGAGCAGTACTTC
TRBJ2-7 | NA | few | TRBV4-2 | CASSQGGFMHEQYF | TGTGCCAGCAGCCAAGGAGGGTTCATGCACGAGCAGTACTTC
TRBJ1-2 | TRBD1 | few | TRBV5-8 | CASSLEGARGYTF | TGTGCCAGCAGCTTGGAGGGGGCGCGGGGCTACACCTTC
TRBJ2-1 | NA | NA | TRBV7-8 | CASSLAKPGLHNEQFF | TGTGCCAGCAGCTTAGCAAAACCGGGACTTCACAATGAGCAGTTCTTC
TRBJ2-1 | TRBD1 | NA | TRBV4-3 | CASSQDPRTGGKSLYNEQFF | TGCGCCAGCAGCCAAGATCCGAGGACAGGGGGCAAATCCCTTTACAATGAGCAGTTCTTC
TRBJ2-7 | TRBD2 | NA | TRBV9 | CASSAPTSSGSNEQYF | TGTGCCAGCAGCGCACCTACCTCTAGCGGGAGTAACGAGCAGTACTTC
TRBJ2-1 | NA | once | TRBV29-1 | CSVEGTFPYNEQFF | TGCAGCGTTGAGGGGACATTTCCCTACAATGAGCAGTTCTTC